The T cell receptor (beta chain) described here comes from a study of blood T cells in healthy people across ages. CDR1 is ENHRY and CDR2 is SYGVKD in the germline V gene. V was clipped by 6 bases and J by 1 base, with 9 bases between them. The CDR3 is made up of 13 amino acids. Combining a sample-barcoded 5' primer with a J-beta primer mix, a second PCR ran for roughly 7 to 11 cycles. TCRdb analysed the 5' RACE reads with MiXCR anew, one entry per CDR3 protein. Among some 560,000 distinct CDR3 sequences listed, about 26% were seen once. In addition, the sample was reused for a study of T cells of mothers and their children.

The chain is built from TRBV10-3 and TRBJ1-1, with D uncertain. The sequence was collected from a boy between 2 and 10 years old in good health. The source material was blood. The CDR3 sequence: CAIRGSANTEAFF. CDR3 nucleotide sequence: TGTGCCATCAGGGGGTCGGCGAACACTGAAGCTTTCTTT.